A selection of T cell receptor beta chains follows, all from one sample in a study of technical replicates of blood from a handful of donors. Sequencing was performed with immunoSEQ multiplex PCR; in TCRdb, only in-frame clones are kept and a portion is missing. Among 75,000 to 95,000 clones, 95% to 97% were seen once, and the ten largest hold about 0.38%. The sequencing sample was made of T cells isolated from PBMCs. Receptor source: a human donor in good health. Both conserved end residues are part of each CDR3. Each record gives: J gene, clone size, D gene, V gene, CDR3 DNA, CDR3 protein. A D gene is named only where the DNA matches it firmly. The size of a clone is reported for some rows only, either as once, few or many, or as a class for expanded clones.

>TRBJ2-3|once|TRBD1|TRBV5-1
TGCGCCAGCAGCTTTTTCGACAGGGGAACAGATACGCAGTATTTT
CASSFFDRGTDTQYF
>TRBJ2-1|.|.|TRBV11-2
TGTGCCAGCAGCCCACGCTTCTCCTCGGTGAACTACAATGAGCAGTTCTTC
CASSPRFSSVNYNEQFF
>TRBJ2-7|.|.|TRBV19
TGTGCCAGTAGTATCATAAGCGGCGGTCTAGGCGAGCAGTACTTC
CASSIISGGLGEQYF
>TRBJ1-5|once|.|TRBV7-9
TGTGCCAGCAGCCCCGCAGGGTTAGGCGGTCAGCCCCAGCATTTT
CASSPAGLGGQPQHF
>TRBJ1-5|.|.|TRBV7-2
TGTGCCAGCAGCTTTGCAGGGGGCAATCAGCCCCAGCATTTT
CASSFAGGNQPQHF
>TRBJ1-5|.|TRBD1|TRBV6-1
TGTGCCAGCAGTAACAGACAGGGAATCAATCAGCCCCAGCATTTT
CASSNRQGINQPQHF
>TRBJ2-1|.|TRBD2|TRBV6-1
TGTGCCAGCAGTGAAGCGCTAGCTAGCGGGAGTGATGAGCAGTTCTTC
CASSEALASGSDEQFF
>TRBJ1-1|.|.|TRBV10-3
TGTGCCATCAGTGAGTCGACGGCCGGAGGGGACACTGAAGCTTTCTTT
CAISESTAGGDTEAFF
>TRBJ1-4|once|.|TRBV5-6
TGTGCCAGCAGCTTGACAGGGTATGAAAAACTGTTTTTT
CASSLTGYEKLFF
>TRBJ2-1|.|.|TRBV2
TGTGCCAGCAGTGTCGGGACTTACCACAATGAGCAGTTCTTC
CASSVGTYHNEQFF
>TRBJ2-7|.|TRBD1|TRBV15
TGTGCCACCAGCAGAGATTATGGGACAGGGCTCGAGCAGTACTTC
CATSRDYGTGLEQYF
>TRBJ2-2|once|TRBD2|TRBV7-9
TGTGCCAGCAGCACAAGACTAGCGGGGCACACCGGGGAGCTGTTTTTT
CASSTRLAGHTGELFF
>TRBJ1-1|.|.|TRBV28
TGTGCCACGAGCGGACTCTCTCTGAACACTGAAGCTTTCTTT
CATSGLSLNTEAFF
>TRBJ1-4|.|TRBD1|TRBV5-1
TGCGCCAGCAGCTTGTCCCGACAGGGTGAAAAACTGTTTTTT
CASSLSRQGEKLFF
>TRBJ2-1|.|.|TRBV5-1
TGCGCCAGCAGCTTGACTAGCTCCTACAATGAGCAGTTCTTC
CASSLTSSYNEQFF
>TRBJ2-7|.|TRBD2|TRBV30
TGTGCCTGGGGGGCCCCAAGCGGGAGACGGTCCTACGAGCAGTACTTC
CAWGAPSGRRSYEQYF
>TRBJ2-5|.|TRBD2|TRBV11-2
TGTGCCAGCAGCTTACTAGAACTAGCGGGAAGAGAGACCCAGTACTTC
CASSLLELAGRETQYF
>TRBJ2-7|.|.|TRBV15
TGTGCCACCTATCTCAAAACCGTGAACAGGTCAGCCTACGAGCAGTACTTC
CATYLKTVNRSAYEQYF
>TRBJ2-7|.|.|TRBV9
TGTGCCAGCAGCGGGGGGGCAGGGGGATTCTACGAGCAGTACTTC
CASSGGAGGFYEQYF
>TRBJ2-7|.|TRBD2|TRBV14
TGTGCCAGCAGCCTGACCGGGACTAGCGGAAGTTTTCCCTACGAGCAGTACTTC
CASSLTGTSGSFPYEQYF
>TRBJ2-3|.|.|TRBV25-1
TGTGCCAGCAGTAACGGTCCGGATACGCAGTATTTT
CASSNGPDTQYF
>TRBJ2-7|.|TRBD1|TRBV7-8
TGTGCCAGCAGCTTAGTGGGACAGGGGACCTACGAGCAGTACTTC
CASSLVGQGTYEQYF
>TRBJ1-2|.|.|TRBV6-5
TGTGCCAGCAGTTACTCAAATGGGGGAGGTGGCTACACCTTC
CASSYSNGGGGYTF
>TRBJ2-7|.|.|TRBV6-5
TGTGCCAGCAGTTACCGGGGTGTCTACGAGCAGTACTTC
CASSYRGVYEQYF
>TRBJ1-5|once|TRBD1|TRBV19
TGTGCCAGTAAGGGGACAGGGTCTTGGGTAGAGCAGCCCCAGCATTTT
CASKGTGSWVEQPQHF
>TRBJ2-4|.|TRBD1|TRBV15
TGTGCCACCAGCAACGATATCGGGACAGAGTACTTC
CATSNDIGTEYF
>TRBJ2-5|.|.|TRBV2
TGTGCCAGCAGTGAAGGGGCGGGGTCAGGAGAGACCCAGTACTTC
CASSEGAGSGETQYF
>TRBJ2-1|.|.|TRBV27
TGTGCCAGCAGTTTATCAGCCCATGAGCAGTTCTTC
CASSLSAHEQFF
>TRBJ1-1|.|.|TRBV18
TGTGCCAGCTCACAGGGAACAGGGATTAACACTGAAGCTTTCTTT
CASSQGTGINTEAFF
>TRBJ1-2|.|TRBD1|TRBV5-1
TGCGCCAGCAGCTCCGGGACAGCTAACTATGGCTACACCTTC
CASSSGTANYGYTF
>TRBJ2-3|.|.|TRBV4-1
TGCGCCAGCAGCCGTCTAGGAGGGCGGCCAGATACGCAGTATTTT
CASSRLGGRPDTQYF
>TRBJ2-6|.|TRBD1|TRBV19
TGTGCCAGTTCCTCCCTTAGGCAGGGGGCTCTTGGGGCCAACGTCCTGACTTTC
CASSSLRQGALGANVLTF
>TRBJ2-5|.|.|TRBV21-1
TGTGCCAGCAGCAAAGTCGGGACAAAGATCCAAGAGACCCAGTACTTC
CASSKVGTKIQETQYF
>TRBJ2-5|.|TRBD2|TRBV7-8
TGTGCCAGCAATAGCGGGAGTCGGTTTGGGACCCAGTACTTC
CASNSGSRFGTQYF
>TRBJ1-1|.|.|TRBV6-5
TGTGCCAGCACCCCAGGGAAGGGGACTGAAGCTTTCTTT
CASTPGKGTEAFF
>TRBJ2-1|.|.|TRBV7-8
TGTGCCAGCAGCTGGCGTGCGGGGTTTGAGCAGTTCTTC
CASSWRAGFEQFF
>TRBJ2-5|.|TRBD2|TRBV11-2
TGTGCCAGCAGCTTGATTGCGGGAGGGGGCGAGACCCAGTACTTC
CASSLIAGGGETQYF
>TRBJ1-1|few|TRBD1|TRBV30
TGTGCCTGGAGCAGGGGGACTGAAGCTTTCTTT
CAWSRGTEAFF
>TRBJ2-7|.|.|TRBV5-1
TGCGCCAGCAGCTTAACGACAGGTGCCTACGAGCAGTACTTC
CASSLTTGAYEQYF
>TRBJ2-2|once|TRBD2|TRBV9
TGTGCCAGCAGCGCCCCTAGCGGATCGAACACCGGGGAGCTGTTTTTT
CASSAPSGSNTGELFF
>TRBJ2-3|once|.|TRBV7-3
TGTGCCAGCAGCTTACAGGGGCAAGATACGCAGTATTTT
CASSLQGQDTQYF
>TRBJ2-7|once|TRBD2|TRBV11-3
TGTGCCAGCAGCCGGGGAGGGACCGGCTCCTACGAGCAGTACTTC
CASSRGGTGSYEQYF
>TRBJ2-3|.|TRBD2|TRBV10-3
TGTGCCATCAGTGAGTCTAGCGGGAGCTTCACAGATACGCAGTATTTT
CAISESSGSFTDTQYF
>TRBJ2-3|.|TRBD1|TRBV6-6
TGTGCCAGCAGTCACCCGGGACAGAGCACAGATACGCAGTATTTT
CASSHPGQSTDTQYF
>TRBJ2-3|.|TRBD2|TRBV4-1
TGCGCCAGCAGCGGACTAGCGGGATCTCGCCGAGATACGCAGTATTTT
CASSGLAGSRRDTQYF
>TRBJ2-1|.|.|TRBV27
TGTGCCAGCAGGATTTCGGACAGAGGATACAATGAGCAGTTCTTC
CASRISDRGYNEQFF
>TRBJ1-4|.|.|TRBV9
TGTGCCAGCAGCGTCGACGGTGGGACACCTTCAACTAATGAAAAACTGTTTTTT
CASSVDGGTPSTNEKLFF
>TRBJ2-3|.|.|TRBV7-3
TGTGCCAGCAGCTTAGACCGGGACTCCCCGCATACGCAGTATTTT
CASSLDRDSPHTQYF
>TRBJ2-1|.|TRBD2|TRBV30
TGTGCCTGGAGGTCCACTAGCGGGATTATCTATGAGCAGTTCTTC
CAWRSTSGIIYEQFF
>TRBJ2-7|few|TRBD2|TRBV27
TGTGCCAGCAGTTCCACTAGCGGGAGTGGCCTCCCGTCCTACGAGCAGTACTTC
CASSSTSGSGLPSYEQYF
>TRBJ2-7|.|TRBD1|TRBV6-1
TGTGCCAGCAGTGGGGTGGGACAGCTCCTCTACGAGCAGTACTTC
CASSGVGQLLYEQYF
>TRBJ1-5|.|TRBD1|TRBV6-5
TGTGCCAGCAGTTACACAGGGGCTGGTCAGCCCCAGCATTTT
CASSYTGAGQPQHF
>TRBJ2-7|.|TRBD2|TRBV7-3
TGTGCCAGCATCGGACTAGCAAGGCGCGAGCAGTACTTC
CASIGLARREQYF
>TRBJ2-7|.|TRBD2|TRBV11-2
TGTGCCAGCAGCTTTCGCGGGAGAGGCTACGAGCAGTACTTC
CASSFRGRGYEQYF
>TRBJ2-1|.|.|TRBV2
TGTGCCAGCAAGGCGGGTTCCTACAATGAGCAGTTCTTC
CASKAGSYNEQFF
>TRBJ2-3|.|TRBD2|TRBV19
TGTGCCAGTAGTATAGTCGGACGTCTAGCGGGAGAGGCAGATACGCAGTATTTT
CASSIVGRLAGEADTQYF
>TRBJ1-1|.|.|TRBV7-9
TGTGCCAGCAGCTTAGCGGGCAGGGGACTAAACACTGAAGCTTTCTTT
CASSLAGRGLNTEAFF
>TRBJ2-7|.|TRBD2|TRBV4-2
TGTGCCAGCAGCCGGGGACTAGCGGGAGGGCCCCACGAGCAGTACTTC
CASSRGLAGGPHEQYF